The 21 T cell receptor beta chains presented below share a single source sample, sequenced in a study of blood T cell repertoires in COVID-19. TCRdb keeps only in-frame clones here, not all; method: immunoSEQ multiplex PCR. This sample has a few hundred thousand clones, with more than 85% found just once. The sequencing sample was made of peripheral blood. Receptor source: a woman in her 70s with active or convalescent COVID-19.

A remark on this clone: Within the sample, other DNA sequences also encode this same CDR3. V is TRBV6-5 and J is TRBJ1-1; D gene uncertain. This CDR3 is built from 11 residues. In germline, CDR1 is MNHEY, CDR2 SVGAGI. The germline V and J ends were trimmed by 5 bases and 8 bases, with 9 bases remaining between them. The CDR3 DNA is TGTGCCAGCAGTCGGGGAAGGGAAGCTTTCTTT. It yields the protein CASSRGREAFF.

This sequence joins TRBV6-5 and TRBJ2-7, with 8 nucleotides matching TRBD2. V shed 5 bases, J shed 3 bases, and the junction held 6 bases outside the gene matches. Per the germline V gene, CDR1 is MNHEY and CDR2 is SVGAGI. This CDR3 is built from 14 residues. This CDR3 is CASSPTSGYYEQYF. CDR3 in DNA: TGTGCCAGCAGTCCTACTAGCGGTTACTACGAGCAGTACTTC.

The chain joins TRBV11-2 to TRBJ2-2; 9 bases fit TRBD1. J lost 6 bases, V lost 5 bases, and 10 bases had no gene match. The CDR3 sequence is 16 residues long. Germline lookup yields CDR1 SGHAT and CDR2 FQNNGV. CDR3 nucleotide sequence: TGTGCCAGCAGCGTCACAGGGGGCGAAGTAGCCGGGGAGCTGTTTTTT. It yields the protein CASSVTGGEVAGELFF.

This chain's CDR3 is CASSLGLPVGTQYF. The DNA of the CDR3 is TGTGCCAGCAGCCTAGGACTCCCCGTGGGGACCCAGTACTTC. The genes are TRBV5-4 and TRBJ2-5; weak D call: TRBD2 (5 bases). Germline V lookup: CDR1 SGHNT, CDR2 YYREEE (reference sequence). The V and J ends lost 4 bases and 7 bases respectively, with 17 bases between them. The CDR3 covers 14 residues. Full variable domain (remainder filled in from reference TRBV5-4 and TRBJ2-5): ETGVTQSPTHLIKTRGQQVTLRCSSQSGHNTVSWYQQALGQGPQFIFQYYREEENGRGNFPPRFSGLQFPNYSSELNVNALELDDSALYLCASSLGLPVGTQYFGPGTRLLVL.

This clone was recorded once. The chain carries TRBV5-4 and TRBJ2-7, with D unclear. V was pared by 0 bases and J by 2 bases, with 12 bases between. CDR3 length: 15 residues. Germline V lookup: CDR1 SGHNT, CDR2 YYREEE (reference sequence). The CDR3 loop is CASSLVAAGAYEQYF. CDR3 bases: TGTGCCAGCAGCTTGGTAGCAGCCGGTGCCTACGAGCAGTACTTC.

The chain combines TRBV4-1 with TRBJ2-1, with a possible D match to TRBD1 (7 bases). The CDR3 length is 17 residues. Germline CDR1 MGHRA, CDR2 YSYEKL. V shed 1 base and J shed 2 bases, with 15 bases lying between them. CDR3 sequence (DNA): TGCGCCAGCAGCCAAGGATTCAGGGGGGCCCCCTACAATGAGCAGTTCTTC. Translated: CASSQGFRGAPYNEQFF.

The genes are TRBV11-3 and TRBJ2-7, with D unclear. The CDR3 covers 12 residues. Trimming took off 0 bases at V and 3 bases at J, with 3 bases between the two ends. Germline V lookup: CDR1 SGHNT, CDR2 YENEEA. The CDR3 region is CASSLDNYEQYF. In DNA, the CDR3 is TGTGCCAGCAGCTTAGACAACTACGAGCAGTACTTC.

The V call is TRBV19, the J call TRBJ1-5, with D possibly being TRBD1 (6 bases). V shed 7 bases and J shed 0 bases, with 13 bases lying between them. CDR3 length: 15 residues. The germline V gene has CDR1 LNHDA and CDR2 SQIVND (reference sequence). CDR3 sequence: CASKDRVNSNQPQHF. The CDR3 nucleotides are TGTGCCAGTAAGGACAGAGTCAATAGCAATCAGCCCCAGCATTTT. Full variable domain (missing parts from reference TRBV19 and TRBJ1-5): DGGITQSPKYLFRKEGQNVTLSCEQNLNHDAMYWYRQDPGQGLRLIYYSQIVNDFQKGDIAEGYSVSREKKESFPLTVTSAQKNPTAFYLCASKDRVNSNQPQHFGDGTRLSIL.

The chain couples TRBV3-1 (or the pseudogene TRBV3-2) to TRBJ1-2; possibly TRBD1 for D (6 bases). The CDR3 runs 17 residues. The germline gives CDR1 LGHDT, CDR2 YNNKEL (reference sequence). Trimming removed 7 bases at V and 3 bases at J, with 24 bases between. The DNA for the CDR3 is TGTGCCAGCACCAACAGGGAGTATACGGAGAGTGACTATGGCTACACCTTC. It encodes CASTNREYTESDYGYTF.

CDR3 coding DNA: TGTGCCAGCAGTCCAACGGCAGGCAGGGGGCTAGAGACCCAGTACTTC. Protein product: CASSPTAGRGLETQYF. The chain carries TRBV27 and TRBJ2-5, with 8 bases fitting TRBD1. The junction had 12 bases not matched to a gene; V was cut back by 5 bases and J by 4 bases. This CDR3 comprises 16 residues. Germline CDR1 MNHEY, CDR2 SMNVEV (reference sequence).

This CDR3 reads CASSPSENEQFF. In DNA form, the CDR3 reads TGTGCCAGCAGCCCTTCCGAGAATGAGCAGTTCTTC. The chain uses TRBV5-5 and TRBJ2-1; no firm D call. Germline V gene sequence: CDR1 SGHKS, CDR2 YYEKEE (reference sequence). The length of the CDR3 is 12 residues. Trimming pared 4 bases from V and 7 bases from J, leaving 9 bases between.

This CDR3 is CASSYSPLNSPLHF. The CDR3 nucleotides are TGTGCCAGCAGTTACTCACCACTAAATTCACCCCTCCACTTT. V and J are TRBV6-5 and TRBJ1-6, with D unclear. The germline CDR1 and CDR2 sequences are MNHEY and SVGAGI. The CDR3 sequence is 14 residues long. V gave up 0 bases and J gave up 7 bases, with 7 bases separating them.

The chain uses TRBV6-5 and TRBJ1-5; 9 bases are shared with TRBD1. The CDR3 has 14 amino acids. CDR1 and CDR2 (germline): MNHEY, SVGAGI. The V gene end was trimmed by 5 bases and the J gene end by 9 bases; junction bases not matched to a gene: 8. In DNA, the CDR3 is TGTGCCAGCAGTCGGGACAGGGCTAAGTGGCCCCAGCATTTT. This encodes CASSRDRAKWPQHF.

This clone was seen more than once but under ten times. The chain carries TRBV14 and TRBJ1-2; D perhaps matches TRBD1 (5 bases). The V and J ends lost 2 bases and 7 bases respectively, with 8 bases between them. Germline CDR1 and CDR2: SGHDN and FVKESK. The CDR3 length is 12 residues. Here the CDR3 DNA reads TGTGCCAGCAGCCAACCCGGGGGTGGCTACACCTTC. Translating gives CASSQPGGGYTF.

CDR3 sequence (DNA): TGTGCCAGCAGCTTGGAAATTGGGACAGGGGTTGGCTACACCTTC. It specifies CASSLEIGTGVGYTF. V and J are TRBV5-6 and TRBJ1-2, with 10 bases that match TRBD1. V gave up 0 bases and J gave up 7 bases; unmatched junction bases: 6. The CDR3 is 15 residues long. CDR1 and CDR2 (germline): SGHDT, YYEEEE. Together with reference TRBV5-6 and TRBJ1-2, the CDR3 gives the full variable domain: DAGVTQSPTHLIKTRGQQVTLRCSPKSGHDTVSWYQQALGQGPQFIFQYYEEEERQRGNFPDRFSGHQFPNYSSELNVNALLLGDSALYLCASSLEIGTGVGYTFGSGTRLTVV.

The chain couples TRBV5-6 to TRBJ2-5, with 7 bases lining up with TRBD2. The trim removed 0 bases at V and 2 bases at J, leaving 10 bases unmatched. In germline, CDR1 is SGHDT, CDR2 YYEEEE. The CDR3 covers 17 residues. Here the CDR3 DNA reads TGTGCCAGCAGCTTGGCAGTGGGGGGGACTTTACAAGAGACCCAGTACTTC. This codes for CASSLAVGGTLQETQYF.

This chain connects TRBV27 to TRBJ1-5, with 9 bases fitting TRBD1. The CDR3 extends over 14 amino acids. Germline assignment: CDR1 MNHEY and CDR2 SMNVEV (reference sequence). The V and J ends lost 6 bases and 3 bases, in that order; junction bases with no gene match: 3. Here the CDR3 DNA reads TGTGCCAGCAGGGGGACAGGGTCCAATCAGCCCCAGCATTTT. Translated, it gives CASRGTGSNQPQHF.

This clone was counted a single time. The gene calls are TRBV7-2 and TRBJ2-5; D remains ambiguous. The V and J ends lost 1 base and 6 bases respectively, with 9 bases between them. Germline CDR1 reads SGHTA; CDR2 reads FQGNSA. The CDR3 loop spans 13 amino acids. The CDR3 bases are TGTGCCAGCAGCTTAGTCCAGATTCAGACCCAGTACTTC. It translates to CASSLVQIQTQYF.

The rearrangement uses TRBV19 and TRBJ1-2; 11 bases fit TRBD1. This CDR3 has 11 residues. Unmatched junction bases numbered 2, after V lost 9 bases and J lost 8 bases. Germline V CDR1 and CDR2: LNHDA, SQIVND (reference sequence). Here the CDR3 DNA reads TGTGCCAGCCGGACAGGGGGCGGCTACACCTTC. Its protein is CASRTGGGYTF.

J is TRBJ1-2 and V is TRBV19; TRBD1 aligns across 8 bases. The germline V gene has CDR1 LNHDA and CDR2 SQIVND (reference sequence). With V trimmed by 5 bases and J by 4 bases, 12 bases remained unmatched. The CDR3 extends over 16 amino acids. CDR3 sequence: CASSVPGQASSYGYTF. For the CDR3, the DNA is TGTGCCAGTAGTGTCCCGGGACAGGCCTCGAGCTATGGCTACACCTTC.

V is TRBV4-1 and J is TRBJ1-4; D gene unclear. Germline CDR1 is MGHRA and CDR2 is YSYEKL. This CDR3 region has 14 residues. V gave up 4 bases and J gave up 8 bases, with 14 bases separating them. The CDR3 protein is CASSPAGYQEKLFF. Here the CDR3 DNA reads TGCGCCAGCAGCCCGGCGGGGTATCAGGAAAAACTGTTTTTT.